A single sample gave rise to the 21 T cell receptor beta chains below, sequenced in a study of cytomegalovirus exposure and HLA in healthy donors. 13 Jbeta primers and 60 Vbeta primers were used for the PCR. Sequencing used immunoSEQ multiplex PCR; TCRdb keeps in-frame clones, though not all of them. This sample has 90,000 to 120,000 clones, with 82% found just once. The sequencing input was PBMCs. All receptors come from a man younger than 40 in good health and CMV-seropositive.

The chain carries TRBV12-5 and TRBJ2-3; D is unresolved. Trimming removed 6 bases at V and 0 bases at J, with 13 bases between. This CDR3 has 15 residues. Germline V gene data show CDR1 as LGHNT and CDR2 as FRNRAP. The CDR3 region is CASGPQATSTDTQYF. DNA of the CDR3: TGTGCTAGTGGGCCGCAGGCTACTAGCACAGATACGCAGTATTTT.

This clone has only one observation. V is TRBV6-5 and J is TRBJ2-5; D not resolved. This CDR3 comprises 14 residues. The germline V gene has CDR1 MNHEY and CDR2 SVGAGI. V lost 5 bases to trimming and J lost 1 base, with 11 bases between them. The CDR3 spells CASSEFYSQETQYF. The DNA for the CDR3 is TGTGCCAGCAGTGAATTCTACAGCCAAGAGACCCAGTACTTC.

CDR3 sequence: CASRELAGGYEQYF. CDR3 nucleotides: TGCGCCAGCCGCGAACTAGCGGGGGGTTACGAGCAGTACTTC. V gene TRBV5-1 combines with J gene TRBJ2-7, with TRBD2 matching 12 bases. Germline V gene data show CDR1 as SGHRS and CDR2 as YFSETQ. The CDR3 extends over 14 amino acids. The ends lost 7 bases at V and 4 bases at J; junction bases unmatched: 6.

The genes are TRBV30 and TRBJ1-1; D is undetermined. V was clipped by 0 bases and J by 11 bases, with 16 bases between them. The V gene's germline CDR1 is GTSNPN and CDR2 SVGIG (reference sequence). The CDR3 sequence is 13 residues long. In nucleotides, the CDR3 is TGTGCCTGGAGTGTAACGGGTCGCCTCCGGGCTTTCTTT. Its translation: CAWSVTGRLRAFF.

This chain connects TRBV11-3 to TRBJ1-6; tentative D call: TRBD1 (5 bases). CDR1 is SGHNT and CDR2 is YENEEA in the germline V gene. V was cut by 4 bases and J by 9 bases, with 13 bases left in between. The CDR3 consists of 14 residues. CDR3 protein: CASSSWMGGSPLHF. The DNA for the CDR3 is TGTGCCAGCAGCTCTTGGATGGGGGGTTCACCCCTCCACTTT.

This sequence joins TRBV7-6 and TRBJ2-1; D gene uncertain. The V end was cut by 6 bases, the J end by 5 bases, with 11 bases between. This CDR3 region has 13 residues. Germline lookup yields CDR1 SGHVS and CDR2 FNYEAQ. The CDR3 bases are TGTGCCAGCAGAGCCCCCCCCCACAATGAGCAGTTCTTC. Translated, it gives CASRAPPHNEQFF.

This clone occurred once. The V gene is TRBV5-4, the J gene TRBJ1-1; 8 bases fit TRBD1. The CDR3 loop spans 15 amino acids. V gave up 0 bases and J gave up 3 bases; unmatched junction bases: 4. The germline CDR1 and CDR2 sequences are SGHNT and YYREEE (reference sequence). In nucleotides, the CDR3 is TGTGCCAGCAGCTTGGGACAGGGGATATACACTGAAGCTTTCTTT. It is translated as CASSLGQGIYTEAFF.

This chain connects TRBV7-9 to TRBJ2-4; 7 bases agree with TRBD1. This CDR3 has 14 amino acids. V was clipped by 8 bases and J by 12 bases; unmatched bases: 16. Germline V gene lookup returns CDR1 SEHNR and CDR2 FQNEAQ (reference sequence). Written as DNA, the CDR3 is TGTGCCAGCGGCCTTAGAGACAGGGTAGACAGTCAGTACTTC. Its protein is CASGLRDRVDSQYF.

The DNA for the CDR3 is TGTGCCACCCTTAGGGGGGGTACCTACGAGCAGTACTTC. Translation: CATLRGGTYEQYF. The gene calls are TRBV6-5 and TRBJ2-7; perhaps TRBD2 as D (7 bases). The CDR3 length is 13 residues. The germline CDR1 and CDR2 sequences are MNHEY and SVGAGI. V was trimmed by 10 bases and J by 2 bases, leaving 15 bases between them.

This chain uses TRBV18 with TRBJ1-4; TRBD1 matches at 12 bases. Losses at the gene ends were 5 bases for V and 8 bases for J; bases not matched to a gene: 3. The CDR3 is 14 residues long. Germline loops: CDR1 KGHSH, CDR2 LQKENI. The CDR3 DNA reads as TGTGCCAGCTCAGGGACAGGGGGCCTCGAAAAACTGTTTTTT. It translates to CASSGTGGLEKLFF.

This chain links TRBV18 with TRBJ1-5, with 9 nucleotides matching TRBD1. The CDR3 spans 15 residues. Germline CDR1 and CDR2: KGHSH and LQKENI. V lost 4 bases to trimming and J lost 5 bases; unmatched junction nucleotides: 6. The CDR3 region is CASSLRGQGHQPQHF. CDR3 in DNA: TGTGCCAGCTCACTCCGGGGACAGGGCCATCAGCCCCAGCATTTT.

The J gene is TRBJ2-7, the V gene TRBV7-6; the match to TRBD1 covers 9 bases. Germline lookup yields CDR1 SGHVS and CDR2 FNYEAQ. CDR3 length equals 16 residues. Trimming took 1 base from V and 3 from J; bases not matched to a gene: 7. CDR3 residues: CASSLELGQGGYEQYF. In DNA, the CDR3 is TGTGCCAGCAGCTTAGAATTGGGACAGGGAGGCTACGAGCAGTACTTC.

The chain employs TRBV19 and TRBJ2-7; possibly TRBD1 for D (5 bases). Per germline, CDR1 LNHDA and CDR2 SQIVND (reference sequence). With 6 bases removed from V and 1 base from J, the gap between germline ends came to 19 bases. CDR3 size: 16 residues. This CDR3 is CASSALGHGRSYEQYF. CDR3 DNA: TGTGCCAGTAGCGCTCTAGGACACGGAAGATCCTACGAGCAGTACTTC.

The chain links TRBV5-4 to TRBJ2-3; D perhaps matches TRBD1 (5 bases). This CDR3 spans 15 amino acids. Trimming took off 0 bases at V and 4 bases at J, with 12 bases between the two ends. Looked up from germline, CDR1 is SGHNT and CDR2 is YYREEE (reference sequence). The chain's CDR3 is CASSLGQGGPDTQYF. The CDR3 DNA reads TGTGCCAGCAGCTTGGGCCAGGGTGGCCCAGATACGCAGTATTTT. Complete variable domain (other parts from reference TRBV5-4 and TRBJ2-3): ETGVTQSPTHLIKTRGQQVTLRCSSQSGHNTVSWYQQALGQGPQFIFQYYREEENGRGNFPPRFSGLQFPNYSSELNVNALELDDSALYLCASSLGQGGPDTQYFGPGTRLTVL.

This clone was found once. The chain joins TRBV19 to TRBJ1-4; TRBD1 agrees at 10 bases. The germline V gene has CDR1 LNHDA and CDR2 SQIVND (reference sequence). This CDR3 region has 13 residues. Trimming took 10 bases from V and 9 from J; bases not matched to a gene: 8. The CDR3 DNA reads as TGTGCCACTACCGGGACAGGGGCGAAAAAACTGTTTTTT. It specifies CATTGTGAKKLFF.

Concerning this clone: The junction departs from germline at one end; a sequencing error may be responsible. CDR3 sequence reads: CSSQQGQGEQYF. The CDR3 DNA follows: TGTTCCAGCCAACAGGGGCAGGGCGAGCAGTACTTC. The chain combines TRBV7-9 with TRBJ2-7; 7 nucleotides align to TRBD1. Germline V gives CDR1 SEHNR, CDR2 FQNEAQ (reference sequence). This CDR3 has 12 amino acids.

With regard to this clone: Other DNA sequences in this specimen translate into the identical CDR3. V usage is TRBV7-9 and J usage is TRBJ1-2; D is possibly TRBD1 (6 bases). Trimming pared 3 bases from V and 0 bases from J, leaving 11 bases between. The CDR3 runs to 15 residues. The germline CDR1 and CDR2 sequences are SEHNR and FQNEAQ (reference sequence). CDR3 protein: CASSLGRGSNYGYTF. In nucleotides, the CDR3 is TGTGCCAGCAGCTTGGGTAGGGGGTCTAACTATGGCTACACCTTC.

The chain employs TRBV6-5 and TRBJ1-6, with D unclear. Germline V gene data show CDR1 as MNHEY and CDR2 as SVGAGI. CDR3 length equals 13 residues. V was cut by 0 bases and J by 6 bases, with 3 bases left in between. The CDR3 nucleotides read TGTGCCAGCAGTTACTCTATTAATTCACCCCTCCACTTT. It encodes CASSYSINSPLHF.

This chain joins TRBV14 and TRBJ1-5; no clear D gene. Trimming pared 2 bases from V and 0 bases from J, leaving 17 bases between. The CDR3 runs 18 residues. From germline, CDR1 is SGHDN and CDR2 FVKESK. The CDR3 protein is CASSQPSEQYYSNQPQHF. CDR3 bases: TGTGCCAGCAGCCAACCTTCGGAACAGTATTATAGCAATCAGCCCCAGCATTTT.

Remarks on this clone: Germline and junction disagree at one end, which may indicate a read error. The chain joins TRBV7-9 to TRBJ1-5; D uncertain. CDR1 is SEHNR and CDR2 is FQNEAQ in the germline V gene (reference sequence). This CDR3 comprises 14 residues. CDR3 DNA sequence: TGTTCCAGCAGCTTCCACGGAGGCAATCAGCCCCAGCATTTT. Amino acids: CSSSFHGGNQPQHF.

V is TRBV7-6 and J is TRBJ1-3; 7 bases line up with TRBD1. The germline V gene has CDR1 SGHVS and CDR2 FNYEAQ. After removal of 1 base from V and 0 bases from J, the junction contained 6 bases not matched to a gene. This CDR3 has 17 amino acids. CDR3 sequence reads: CASSLDEGAYSGNTIYF. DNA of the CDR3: TGTGCCAGCAGCTTAGATGAGGGGGCCTACTCTGGAAACACCATATATTTT.